These T cell receptor beta chains were read from a single sample in a study of STAT5B mutations in CD4+ large granular lymphocyte leukemia. Profiling relied on immunoSEQ multiplex PCR, and the TCRdb table lists in-frame clones only, not all of them. The sample carries approximately 32,000 clones, 69% recorded once. Sequenced: CD4+ T cells from blood buffy coats. Every receptor here comes from a human donor in good health. The CDR3 runs from the conserved cysteine through the conserved F or W. D genes are given only for firm matches. Clone size is shown for a subset of rows, as once, few, many or a class of expanded clone.

J gene	clone size	V gene	D gene	CDR3 protein	CDR3 DNA
TRBJ1-1	once	TRBV5-5	NA	CASSLAGGMAFF	TGTGCCAGCAGCTTGGCGGGCGGGATGGCTTTCTTT
TRBJ1-2	few	TRBV5-6	TRBD1	CASSLTGAEGYTF	TGTGCCAGCAGCCTCACAGGGGCTGAGGGCTACACCTTC
TRBJ1-5	NA	TRBV4-2	NA	CASSQDPMGYSNQPQHF	TGTGCCAGCAGCCAAGATCCAATGGGGTATAGCAATCAGCCCCAGCATTTT
TRBJ1-6	once	TRBV7-2	NA	CASSSTNMGYNSPLHF	TGTGCCAGCAGCTCCACGAACATGGGGTATAATTCACCCCTCCACTTT
TRBJ2-1	NA	TRBV10-3	NA	CAISVGRGSYNEQFF	TGTGCCATCAGTGTCGGCCGTGGCTCCTACAATGAGCAGTTCTTC
TRBJ1-4	NA	TRBV7-2	NA	CASGKRVSGANEKLFF	TGTGCCAGCGGGAAGAGAGTTTCCGGAGCTAATGAAAAACTGTTTTTT
TRBJ2-5	NA	TRBV9	NA	CASSPSQGRETQYF	TGTGCCAGCAGCCCTAGCCAGGGACGGGAGACCCAGTACTTC
TRBJ2-5	NA	TRBV6-1	NA	CASSEVGTKYF	TGTGCCAGCAGTGAAGTTGGGACAAAGTACTTC
TRBJ2-7	NA	TRBV7-6	TRBD2	CASSLEIPPGTSGLDEQYF	TGTGCCAGCAGCTTAGAAATACCCCCTGGGACTAGCGGGCTCGACGAGCAGTACTTC
TRBJ2-1	NA	TRBV7-8	NA	CASGISVSSYNEQFF	TGTGCCAGCGGGATAAGTGTTAGCTCCTACAATGAGCAGTTCTTC
TRBJ1-6	few	TRBV7-9	NA	CASTSGTNSPLHF	TGTGCCAGCACCTCTGGGACCAATTCACCCCTCCACTTT
TRBJ1-6	NA	TRBV11-3	TRBD1	CASSLGGGQKSYNSPLHF	TGTGCCAGCAGCTTAGGAGGGGGACAGAAGTCCTATAATTCACCCCTCCACTTT